This T cell receptor (beta chain) was captured by sequencing in a study of T cell responses to AZD1222 COVID-19 vaccine. Study outcomes and limitations: The breadth and depth of Spike-specific TCRs increased once two AZD1222 doses had been given. It was only after the peak T cell response that any repertoires were sampled. Donors skewed white British and female; clonal diversity was possibly underestimated.

TCRdb's copy holds only in-frame clones and misses some; the assay was immunoSEQ multiplex PCR. The table has 65,000 to 95,000 clones, approximately 90% seen once. As concerns this clone: Antigen: not known.

The clonotype comes from an adult in good health. Source: peripheral blood, taken on day 0 of MenACWY control vaccination.

The CDR3 region has the DNA TGTGCCAGCAGTTACTCGACGTCGGGGGGTGTTGAAAAACTGTTTTTT. As protein: CASSYSTSGGVEKLFF. The chain has TRBV6-2 or TRBV6-3 and TRBJ1-4; the D gene is possibly TRBD1 (5 bases). This CDR3 is built from 16 residues. CDR1 and CDR2 from the germline V gene are MNHEY and SVGEGT. The germline V and J ends were trimmed by 0 bases and 7 bases, with 15 bases remaining between them.